The 26 T cell receptor beta chains below were found in one sample sequenced in a study of CD8+ T cells in alopecia areata. Investigators isolated RNA and reverse transcribed it into cDNA to act as the sequencing template. Using immunoSEQ multiplex PCR, the repertoire was profiled, and TCRdb retains in-frame clones only, with some absent. Counted here are roughly 210,000 clones, around two fifths occurring once; the ten biggest clones make up roughly 2.6%. Treatment in this sample: oral pan-JAK inhibitor, 5-10 mg twice daily. The sample in question was CD4+ T cells sorted from blood, obtained around week 36, from a patient treated with tofacitinib. These receptor sequences come from a human donor with alopecia areata.

This chain connects TRBV15 to TRBJ1-2; TRBD1 agrees at 7 bases. After removal of 3 bases from V and 8 bases from J, the junction contained 15 bases not matched to a gene. This CDR3 comprises 16 residues. Germline CDR1 and CDR2: LNHNV and YYDKDF (reference sequence). As DNA, the CDR3 is TGTGCCACCAGCAGGACTCCCGTACAGGGGTACGGCGGCTACACCTTC. It encodes CATSRTPVQGYGGYTF.

This clone was recorded a few times. The V and J genes are TRBV11-2 and TRBJ2-7; D may be TRBD2 (7 bases). CDR1 is SGHAT, CDR2 FQNNGV, per germline. The CDR3 spans 14 residues. V was clipped by 0 bases and J by 7 bases, with 13 bases between them. The CDR3 loop is CASSLDRGAREQYF. The CDR3 DNA sequence: TGTGCCAGCAGCTTAGATCGGGGGGCGCGGGAGCAGTACTTC. Using reference TRBV11-2 and TRBJ2-7 for the parts outside the CDR3, the full variable domain is EAGVAQSPRYKIIEKRQSVAFWCNPISGHATLYWYQQILGQGPKLLIQFQNNGVVDDSQLPKDRFSAERLKGVDSTLKIQPAKLEDSAVYLCASSLDRGAREQYFGPGTRLTVT.

V is TRBV7-2 and J is TRBJ2-7, with D unresolved. Between the trimmed V and J ends, which lost 4 bases and 2 bases, there was a span of 12 bases. Germline V gene sequence: CDR1 SGHTA, CDR2 FQGNSA. The CDR3 is 14 amino acids. The CDR3 region is CASSWTQGPYEQYF. CDR3 DNA sequence: TGTGCCAGCAGCTGGACGCAAGGGCCCTACGAGCAGTACTTC.

This clone showed up just a few times. This chain joins TRBV5-1 and TRBJ2-7; TRBD2 aligns across 11 bases. Germline V gene lookup returns CDR1 SGHRS and CDR2 YFSETQ. The CDR3 is 17 residues long. V lost 0 bases and J lost 2; bases outside the gene matches: 7. CDR3 amino acids: CASSLEASGRLTYEQYF. The CDR3 nucleotides read TGCGCCAGCAGCTTGGAGGCTAGCGGGAGGTTAACCTACGAGCAGTACTTC.

The V and J genes are TRBV30 and TRBJ1-1, with D tentatively TRBD1 (5 bases). V was pared by 4 bases and J by 0 bases, with 18 bases between. CDR3 size: 16 residues. Germline CDR1 GTSNPN, CDR2 SVGIG (reference sequence). CDR3 loop: CAWKVGTHLMNTEAFF. The CDR3 region has the DNA TGTGCCTGGAAGGTTGGGACGCACCTCATGAACACTGAAGCTTTCTTT.

This clone was picked up a small number of times. The chain recombines TRBV29-1 with TRBJ2-7, with 8 bases identical to TRBD1. After removal of 7 bases from V and 0 bases from J, the junction contained 11 bases not matched to a gene. The CDR3 sequence is 15 residues long. CDR1 and CDR2 from the germline V gene are SQVTM and ANQGSEA. The CDR3 DNA sequence: TGCAGCGCTCACGACGGGACAGGTAGCTCCTACGAGCAGTACTTC. It yields the protein CSAHDGTGSSYEQYF.

The rearrangement joins TRBV30 to TRBJ2-5; 10 bases align to TRBD1. Germline V gene data show CDR1 as GTSNPN and CDR2 as SVGIG (reference sequence). V shed 3 bases, J shed 4 bases, and the junction held 2 bases outside the gene matches. CDR3 length equals 13 residues. The CDR3 reads CAWRGTGVETQYF. The CDR3 region has the DNA TGTGCCTGGAGGGGGACAGGGGTAGAGACCCAGTACTTC.

The CDR3 nucleotides read TGTGCCTGGCGTAGGACCGATAAATCCAGTGAGCAGTTCTTC. This codes for CAWRRTDKSSEQFF. The chain carries TRBV30 and TRBJ2-1; no clear D. Trimming left V 5 bases short and J 9 bases short, with 20 bases between. The CDR3 runs 14 residues. Germline V gene data show CDR1 as GTSNPN and CDR2 as SVGIG (reference sequence).

V is TRBV30 and J is TRBJ1-1; D is possibly TRBD1 (5 bases). Germline CDR1 is GTSNPN and CDR2 is SVGIG (reference sequence). This CDR3 has 14 amino acids. V gave up 0 bases and J gave up 2 bases, with 10 bases separating them. This chain's CDR3 is CAWSVTGPNTEAFF. The CDR3 DNA is TGTGCCTGGAGTGTAACGGGACCTAACACTGAAGCTTTCTTT.

The CDR3: CASSLAGTSGGTDTQYF. CDR3 sequence (DNA): TGTGCCAGCAGCTTAGCAGGGACTAGCGGGGGCACAGATACGCAGTATTTT. This chain links TRBV7-2 with TRBJ2-3; 13 bases align to TRBD2. Germline values: CDR1 SGHTA, CDR2 FQGNSA. The CDR3 has 17 amino acids. V trimming: 0 bases; J trimming: 1 base; junction bases outside the gene matches: 1.

The gene calls are TRBV6-4 and TRBJ1-2, with 9 positions matching TRBD1. Germline-derived CDR1 and CDR2 are MRHNA and SNTAGT. The CDR3 is 14 residues long. J was trimmed by 9 bases and V by 10 bases; bases with no gene match: 15. CDR3 region: CAIVRDRVLSSYTF. The CDR3 nucleotides are TGTGCCATCGTTCGGGACAGGGTACTTTCCAGCTACACCTTC.

The J gene is TRBJ2-5, the V gene TRBV10-1; D uncertain. There are 12 residues in the CDR3. Germline loops: CDR1 WNHNN, CDR2 SYGVQD (reference sequence). V was pared by 8 bases and J by 1 base, with 8 bases between. The CDR3 loop is CASWCGQETQYF. CDR3 nucleotides: TGCGCCAGCTGGTGCGGCCAAGAGACCCAGTACTTC.

The V call is TRBV6-5, the J call TRBJ2-5, with D possibly TRBD2 on 6 matching bases. Trimming removed 2 bases at V and 5 bases at J, with 15 bases between. Germline assignment: CDR1 MNHEY and CDR2 SVGAGI. This CDR3 contains 15 residues. CDR3: CASSYALWEDETQYF. The CDR3 DNA follows: TGTGCCAGCAGTTACGCCCTGTGGGAGGACGAGACCCAGTACTTC.

The chain carries TRBV15 and TRBJ2-4; 9 bases line up with TRBD1. CDR3 size: 17 residues. Trimming at V came to 5 bases and at J to 8 bases, leaving 16 bases not matched to a gene. Germline CDR1 is LNHNV and CDR2 is YYDKDF (reference sequence). The CDR3 here is CATSGPRQDRGWHIQYF. The CDR3 DNA follows: TGTGCCACCAGCGGCCCTCGTCAGGACAGGGGTTGGCACATTCAGTACTTC.

V gene TRBV5-6 combines with J gene TRBJ2-6; the D gene could be TRBD1 or TRBD2 (5 bases each). The CDR3 extends over 14 amino acids. V was trimmed by 4 bases and J by 4 bases, leaving 9 bases between them. The germline V gene encodes CDR1 SGHDT and CDR2 YYEEEE. In DNA form, the CDR3 reads TGTGCCAGCAGCCAGGGACCCGGGGCCAACGTCCTGACTTTC. Encoded protein: CASSQGPGANVLTF.

The genes are TRBV28 and TRBJ2-5; TRBD2 matches 10 bases. The germline V gene has CDR1 MDHEN and CDR2 SYDVKM. The CDR3 extends over 15 amino acids. V lost 5 bases to trimming and J lost 5 bases; unmatched junction nucleotides: 8. CDR3 in amino acids: CASSNTLAGGETQYF. As DNA, the CDR3 is TGTGCCAGCAGTAACACGTTAGCGGGAGGCGAGACCCAGTACTTC.

This sequence joins TRBV25-1 and TRBJ2-5; D uncertain. Trimming stripped 4 bases from V and 5 bases from J, with 8 bases between. From germline, CDR1 is MGHDK and CDR2 SYGVNS. This CDR3 has 12 amino acids. Here the CDR3 reads CASSATGETQYF. The CDR3 DNA reads TGTGCCAGCAGTGCCACCGGGGAGACCCAGTACTTC.

The rearrangement joins TRBV29-1 to TRBJ2-3; 7 nucleotides match TRBD2. Germline V gives CDR1 SQVTM, CDR2 ANQGSEA. The CDR3 covers 13 residues. J lost 2 bases, V lost 4 bases, and 3 bases had no gene match. This CDR3 reads CSVGLAVTDTQYF. Written as DNA, the CDR3 is TGCAGCGTTGGGCTAGCGGTCACAGATACGCAGTATTTT.

The chain couples TRBV27 to TRBJ2-7; 10 bases are a match to TRBD1. Losses at the gene ends were 4 bases for V and 4 bases for J; bases not matched to a gene: 4. Germline CDR1 MNHEY, CDR2 SMNVEV (reference sequence). CDR3 length equals 14 residues. The CDR3 nucleotides are TGTGCCAGCAGTTCGCGACAGGGGGCATACGAGCAGTACTTC. Encoded protein: CASSSRQGAYEQYF.

This clone was seen a handful of times. The chain combines TRBV6-5 with TRBJ1-2; unclear D gene. Trimming removed 2 bases from V and 3 bases from J, with 10 bases in between. CDR3 length: 14 amino acids. The germline V gene encodes CDR1 MNHEY and CDR2 SVGAGI. Written as DNA, the CDR3 is TGTGCCAGCAGTTACCAACGGACTGACTATGGCTACACCTTC. Protein product: CASSYQRTDYGYTF.

There are a few counts of this clone. Other DNA sequences from this sample encode an identical CDR3 as well. The V gene is TRBV6-5, the J gene TRBJ1-2, with D possibly TRBD1 on 5 matching bases. CDR3 size: 12 residues. From germline, CDR1 is MNHEY and CDR2 SVGAGI. Trimming took 8 bases from V and 2 from J, leaving 9 bases between them. The CDR3 DNA reads as TGTGCCAGCCGGAGACAGAACTATGGCTACACCTTC. Its translation: CASRRQNYGYTF.

The chain links TRBV27 to TRBJ2-3; tentative D call: TRBD2 (5 bases). Germline V gives CDR1 MNHEY, CDR2 SMNVEV (reference sequence). The CDR3 length is 15 residues. Trimming shortened V by 4 bases and J by 6 bases, and 17 bases separated the two germline ends. CDR3 DNA sequence: TGTGCCAGCAGTTCCAAGGGAGCTTCGGTGGATACGCAGTATTTT. Protein sequence: CASSSKGASVDTQYF.

V gene TRBV15 combines with J gene TRBJ2-6; a possible D gene is TRBD2 (6 bases). The CDR3 has 16 amino acids. The V end was cut by 0 bases, the J end by 3 bases, with 9 bases between. Germline assignment: CDR1 LNHNV and CDR2 YYDKDF (reference sequence). This chain's CDR3 is CATSRDGGYGANVLTF. CDR3 DNA: TGTGCCACCAGCAGAGATGGAGGGTATGGGGCCAACGTCCTGACTTTC.

The chain recombines TRBV11-2 with TRBJ1-1; the D is unclear. CDR1 is SGHAT and CDR2 is FQNNGV in the germline V gene. The CDR3 covers 13 residues. V was pared by 5 bases and J by 2 bases, with 9 bases between. CDR3 DNA sequence: TGTGCCAGCAGCAAAAATTTAAACACTGAAGCTTTCTTT. The encoded protein is CASSKNLNTEAFF.

The V gene is TRBV7-2, the J gene TRBJ2-1; D is unresolved. The V and J ends lost 0 bases and 10 bases respectively, with 4 bases between them. Per germline, CDR1 SGHTA and CDR2 FQGNSA. The CDR3 extends over 11 amino acids. CDR3 in amino acids: CASSLAREQFF. The CDR3 nucleotides read TGTGCCAGCAGCTTAGCAAGGGAGCAGTTCTTC.

The genes are TRBV7-2 and TRBJ2-2; D is undetermined. Germline loops: CDR1 SGHTA, CDR2 FQGNSA. The ends were cut back, 2 bases at V and 5 bases at J, with 9 bases in the middle. The CDR3 spans 14 residues. The CDR3 DNA is TGTGCCAGCAGCTTAAGACTTCAAACCGGGGAGCTGTTTTTT. It translates to CASSLRLQTGELFF.